Listed below are T cell receptor beta chains from one sample, sequenced in a study of shared clonotypes between healthy human individuals. Profiled with immunoSEQ multiplex PCR; TCRdb holds only in-frame clones, not every one. Of about 1.1 million clones in the sample, roughly 77% were seen once. The sequenced material came from memory CD4+ T cells from PBMCs. The receptors were sampled from a man younger than 30 in good health. Some clones in this sample may be carry-over from other donors' samples. The CDR3 runs from the conserved cysteine through the conserved F or W. D genes are given only for firm matches. Some rows mark clone size as missing; the rest say once, few, many or name a class of expanded clone.

J gene: TRBJ2-7; clone size: once; V gene: TRBV28; D gene: TRBD1; CDR3 protein: CASSIIGTDFLEQYF; CDR3 DNA: TGTGCCAGCAGTATAATCGGGACAGACTTTTTGGAGCAGTACTTC
J gene: TRBJ1-5; clone size: -; V gene: TRBV6-6; D gene: -; CDR3 protein: CASTPGGVGQPQHF; CDR3 DNA: TGTGCCAGCACTCCTGGGGGCGTGGGTCAGCCCCAGCATTTT
J gene: TRBJ2-6; clone size: many; V gene: TRBV6-5; D gene: -; CDR3 protein: CASSLPGANVLTF; CDR3 DNA: TGTGCCAGCAGTTTACCTGGGGCCAACGTCCTGACTTTC
J gene: TRBJ2-7; clone size: few; V gene: TRBV18; D gene: -; CDR3 protein: CASSLTRDSYEQYF; CDR3 DNA: TGTGCCAGCTCACTTACCAGGGACTCCTACGAGCAGTACTTC
J gene: TRBJ2-1; clone size: -; V gene: TRBV6-1; D gene: -; CDR3 protein: CASSELRGNRDEQFF; CDR3 DNA: TGTGCCAGCAGTGAACTTCGCGGGAATCGGGATGAGCAGTTCTTC
J gene: TRBJ2-7; clone size: -; V gene: TRBV7-8; D gene: -; CDR3 protein: CASSPGAKRYEQYF; CDR3 DNA: TGTGCCAGCAGCCCAGGGGCTAAACGATACGAGCAGTACTTC
J gene: TRBJ1-1; clone size: -; V gene: TRBV5-6; D gene: -; CDR3 protein: CASSLAPWQGWMNTEAFF; CDR3 DNA: TGTGCCAGCAGCTTGGCACCTTGGCAGGGATGGATGAACACTGAAGCTTTCTTT
J gene: TRBJ2-6; clone size: -; V gene: TRBV5-1; D gene: -; CDR3 protein: CASSLAPASGANVLTF; CDR3 DNA: TGCGCCAGCAGCCTAGCGCCAGCCTCTGGGGCCAACGTCCTGACTTTC
J gene: TRBJ2-1; clone size: -; V gene: TRBV28; D gene: -; CDR3 protein: CASFDTSSYNEQFF; CDR3 DNA: TGTGCCAGCTTTGACACGAGCTCCTACAATGAGCAGTTCTTC
J gene: TRBJ2-3; clone size: -; V gene: TRBV18; D gene: TRBD2; CDR3 protein: CASSTLAGDTDTQYF; CDR3 DNA: TGTGCCAGCTCAACACTAGCGGGAGACACAGATACGCAGTATTTT
J gene: TRBJ2-1; clone size: -; V gene: TRBV5-7; D gene: -; CDR3 protein: CASSRGTSDEQFF; CDR3 DNA: TGTGCCAGCAGCCGGGGAACCTCGGATGAGCAGTTCTTC